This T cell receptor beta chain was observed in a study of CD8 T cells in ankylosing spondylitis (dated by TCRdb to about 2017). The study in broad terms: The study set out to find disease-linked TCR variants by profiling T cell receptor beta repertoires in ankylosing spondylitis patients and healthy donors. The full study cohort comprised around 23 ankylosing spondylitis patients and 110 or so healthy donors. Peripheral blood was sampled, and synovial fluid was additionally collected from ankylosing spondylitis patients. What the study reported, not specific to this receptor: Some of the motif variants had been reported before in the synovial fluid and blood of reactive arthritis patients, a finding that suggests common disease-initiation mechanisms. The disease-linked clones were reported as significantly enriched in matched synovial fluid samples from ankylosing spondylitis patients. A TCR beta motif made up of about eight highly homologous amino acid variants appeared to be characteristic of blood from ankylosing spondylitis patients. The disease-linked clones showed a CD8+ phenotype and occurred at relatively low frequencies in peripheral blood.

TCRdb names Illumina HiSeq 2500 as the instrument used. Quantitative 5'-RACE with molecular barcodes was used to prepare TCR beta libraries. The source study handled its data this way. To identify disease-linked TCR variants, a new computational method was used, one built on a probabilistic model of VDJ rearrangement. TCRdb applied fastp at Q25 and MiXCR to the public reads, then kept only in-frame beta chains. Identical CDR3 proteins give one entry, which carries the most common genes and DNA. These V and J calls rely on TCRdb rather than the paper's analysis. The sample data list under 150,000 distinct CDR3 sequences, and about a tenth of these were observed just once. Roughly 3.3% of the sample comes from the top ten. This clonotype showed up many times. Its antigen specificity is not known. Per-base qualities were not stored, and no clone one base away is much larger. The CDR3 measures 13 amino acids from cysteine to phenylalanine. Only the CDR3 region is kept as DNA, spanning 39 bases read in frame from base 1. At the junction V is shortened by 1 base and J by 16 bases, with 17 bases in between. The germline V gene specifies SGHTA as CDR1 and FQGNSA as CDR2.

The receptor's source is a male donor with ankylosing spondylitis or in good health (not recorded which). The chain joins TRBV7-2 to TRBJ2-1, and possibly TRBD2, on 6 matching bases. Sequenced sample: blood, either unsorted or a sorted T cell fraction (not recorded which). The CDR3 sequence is CASSLGHAGLCFF. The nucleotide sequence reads TGTGCCAGCAGCTTAGGACATGCGGGGCTTTGTTTCTTC.